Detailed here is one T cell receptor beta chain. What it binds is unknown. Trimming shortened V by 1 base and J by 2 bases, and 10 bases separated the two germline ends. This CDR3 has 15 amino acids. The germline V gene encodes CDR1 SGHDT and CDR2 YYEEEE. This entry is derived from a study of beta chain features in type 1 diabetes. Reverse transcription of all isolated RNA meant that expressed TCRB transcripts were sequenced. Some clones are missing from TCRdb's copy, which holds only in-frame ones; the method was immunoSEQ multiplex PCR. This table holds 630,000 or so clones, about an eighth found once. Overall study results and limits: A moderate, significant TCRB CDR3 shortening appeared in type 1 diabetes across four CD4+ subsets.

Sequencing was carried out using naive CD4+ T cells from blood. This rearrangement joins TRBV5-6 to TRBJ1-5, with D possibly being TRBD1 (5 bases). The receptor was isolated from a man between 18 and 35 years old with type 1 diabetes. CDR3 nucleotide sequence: TGTGCCAGCAGCTTGTGGGGGGATGGCAATCAGCCCCAGCATTTT. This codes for CASSLWGDGNQPQHF.